The T cell receptor beta chain described here comes from a study of blood T cell repertoires in COVID-19. Study context: Both acute and convalescent COVID-19 samples were obtained from the United States, Italy and Spain. T cells, B-cell-depleted T cells, or PBMCs supplied cDNA or gDNA.

In the source study's methods: Amplification of reference gene primers was used by the study to estimate nucleated cell counts. Some clones are missing from TCRdb's copy, which holds only in-frame ones; the method was immunoSEQ multiplex PCR. Clone size and V and J calls were adopted from that table, with D and trimming inferred from the DNA. The table has 250,000 to 350,000 clones, 88% seen once. Sequenced input: peripheral blood. The sequence was obtained from a woman aged 30 to 39 with COVID-19, enrolled during active disease.

CDR3 bases: TGTGCCAGCAGCCGGGACAGGCTCTACGAGCAGTACTTC. Translating it yields CASSRDRLYEQYF. The rearrangement joins TRBV11-2 to TRBJ2-7; 8 nucleotides align to TRBD1. Unmatched junction bases numbered 3, after V lost 5 bases and J lost 3 bases. Per the germline V gene, CDR1 is SGHAT and CDR2 is FQNNGV. The CDR3 has 13 residues.